This TCR beta chain was identified in a study of shared clonotypes between healthy human individuals. Study conclusions and caveats: Naive subsets generally exceeded memory subsets in estimated richness.

The authors' processing: In the immunoSEQ data, sequences were junction-only and lacked quality scores, so filtering differed. The method was immunoSEQ multiplex PCR; TCRdb's version includes in-frame clones alone and lacks a portion of them. The DNA was the basis for D and trimming; V, J and clone size are from that table. The data show roughly 2.2 million clones, with 93% seen just once and 0.3% to 0.4% held by the top ten. A note on this clone: Its cognate antigen is unknown.

Specimen: naive CD4+ T cells from PBMCs. The subset: CD45RA+ positively selected. The sequence was collected from a man between 18 and 29 years old in good health. Some clones in this sample may be carry-over from other donors' samples.

CDR3 sequence: CASSPWTANTGELFF. The CDR3 nucleotides are TGTGCCAGCAGCCCCTGGACAGCTAACACCGGGGAGCTGTTTTTT. This chain connects TRBV9 to TRBJ2-2, with a possible D match to TRBD1 (6 bases). Germline CDR1 is SGDLS and CDR2 is YYNGEE. This CDR3 contains 15 residues. Trimming removed 4 bases at V and 2 bases at J, with 12 bases between.